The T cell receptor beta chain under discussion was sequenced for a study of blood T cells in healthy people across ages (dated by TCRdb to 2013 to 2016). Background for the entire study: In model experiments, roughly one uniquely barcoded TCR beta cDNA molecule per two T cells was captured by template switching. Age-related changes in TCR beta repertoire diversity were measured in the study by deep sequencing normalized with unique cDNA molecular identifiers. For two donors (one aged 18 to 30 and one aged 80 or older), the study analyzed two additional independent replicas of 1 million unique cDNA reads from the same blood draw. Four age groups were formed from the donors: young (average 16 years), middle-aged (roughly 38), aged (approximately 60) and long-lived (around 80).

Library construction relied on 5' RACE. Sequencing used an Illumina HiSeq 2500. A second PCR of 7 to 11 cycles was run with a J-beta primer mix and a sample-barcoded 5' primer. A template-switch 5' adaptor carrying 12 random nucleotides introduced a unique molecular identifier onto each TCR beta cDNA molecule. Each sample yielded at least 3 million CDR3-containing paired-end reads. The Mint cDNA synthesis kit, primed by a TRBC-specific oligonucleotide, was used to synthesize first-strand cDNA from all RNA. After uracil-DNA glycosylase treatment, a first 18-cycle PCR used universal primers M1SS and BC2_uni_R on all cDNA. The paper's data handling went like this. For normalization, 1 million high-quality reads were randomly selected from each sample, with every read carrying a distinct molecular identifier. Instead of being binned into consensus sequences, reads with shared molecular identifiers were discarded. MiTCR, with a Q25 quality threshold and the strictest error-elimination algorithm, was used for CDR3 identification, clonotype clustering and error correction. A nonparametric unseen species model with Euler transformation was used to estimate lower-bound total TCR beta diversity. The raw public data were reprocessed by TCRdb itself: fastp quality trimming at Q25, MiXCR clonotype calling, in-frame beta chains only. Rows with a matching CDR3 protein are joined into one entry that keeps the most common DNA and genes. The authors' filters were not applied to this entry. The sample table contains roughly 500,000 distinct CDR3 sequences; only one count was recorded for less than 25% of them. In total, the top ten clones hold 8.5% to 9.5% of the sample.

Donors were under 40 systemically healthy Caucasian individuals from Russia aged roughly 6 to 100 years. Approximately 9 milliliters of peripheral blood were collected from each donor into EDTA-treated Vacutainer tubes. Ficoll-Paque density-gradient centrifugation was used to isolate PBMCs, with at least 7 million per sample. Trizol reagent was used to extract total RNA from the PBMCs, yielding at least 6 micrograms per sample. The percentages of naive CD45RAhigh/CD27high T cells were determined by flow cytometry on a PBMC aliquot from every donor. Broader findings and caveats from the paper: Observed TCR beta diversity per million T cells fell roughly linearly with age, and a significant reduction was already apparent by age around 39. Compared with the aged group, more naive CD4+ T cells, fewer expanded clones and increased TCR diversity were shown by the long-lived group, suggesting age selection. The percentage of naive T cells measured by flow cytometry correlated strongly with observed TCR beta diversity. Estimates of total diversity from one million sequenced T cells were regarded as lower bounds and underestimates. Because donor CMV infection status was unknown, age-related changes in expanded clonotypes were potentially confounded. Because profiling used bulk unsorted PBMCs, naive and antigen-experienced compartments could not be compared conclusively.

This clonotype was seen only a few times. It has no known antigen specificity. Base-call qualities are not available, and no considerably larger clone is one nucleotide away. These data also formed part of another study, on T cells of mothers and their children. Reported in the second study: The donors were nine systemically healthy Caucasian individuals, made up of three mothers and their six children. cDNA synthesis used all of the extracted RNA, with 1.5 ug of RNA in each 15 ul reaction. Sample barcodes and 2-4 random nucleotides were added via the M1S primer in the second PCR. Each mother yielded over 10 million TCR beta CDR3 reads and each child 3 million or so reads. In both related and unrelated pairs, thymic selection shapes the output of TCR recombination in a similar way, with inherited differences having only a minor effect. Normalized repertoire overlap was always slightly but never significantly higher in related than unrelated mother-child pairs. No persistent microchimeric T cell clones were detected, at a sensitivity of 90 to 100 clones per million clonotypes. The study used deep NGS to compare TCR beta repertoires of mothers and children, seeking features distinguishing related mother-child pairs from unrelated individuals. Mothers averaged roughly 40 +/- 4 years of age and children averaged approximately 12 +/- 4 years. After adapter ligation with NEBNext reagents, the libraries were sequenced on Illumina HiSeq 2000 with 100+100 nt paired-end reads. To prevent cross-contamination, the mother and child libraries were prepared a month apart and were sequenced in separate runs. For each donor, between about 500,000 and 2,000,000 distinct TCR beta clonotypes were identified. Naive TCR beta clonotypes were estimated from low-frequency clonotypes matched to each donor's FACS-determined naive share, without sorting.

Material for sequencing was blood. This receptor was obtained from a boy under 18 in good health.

The nucleotides are TGCAGTGCCGGAGGGAGACAGGCAGACTACGAGCAGTACTTC. Its coded protein is CSAGGRQADYEQYF. The rearrangement joined TRBV20-1 to TRBJ2-7; the D gene is tentatively TRBD1 or TRBD2, each matching 6 bases. From its cysteine to its phenylalanine, the CDR3 spans 14 amino acids. Only the CDR3 DNA is retained, 42 bases long and in frame from the first base. V is pared back by 6 bases and J by 3 bases, with 18 bases lying between the germline termini. The CDR1 and CDR2 encoded by the germline V gene (reference sequence) are DFQATT and SNEGSKA.